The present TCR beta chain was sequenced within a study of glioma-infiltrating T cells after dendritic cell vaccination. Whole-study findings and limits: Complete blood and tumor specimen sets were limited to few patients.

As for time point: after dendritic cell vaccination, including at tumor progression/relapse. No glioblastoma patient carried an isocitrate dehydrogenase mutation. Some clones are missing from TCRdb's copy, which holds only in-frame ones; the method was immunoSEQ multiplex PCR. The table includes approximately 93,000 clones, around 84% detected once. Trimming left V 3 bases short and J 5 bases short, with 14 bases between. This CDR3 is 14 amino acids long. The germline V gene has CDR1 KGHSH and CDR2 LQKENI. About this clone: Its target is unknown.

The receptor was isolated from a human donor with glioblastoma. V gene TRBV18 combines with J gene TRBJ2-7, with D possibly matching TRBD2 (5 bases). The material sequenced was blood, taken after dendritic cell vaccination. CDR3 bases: TGTGCCAGCTCACCGTCAGGAGGACGGGACGAGCAGTACTTC. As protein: CASSPSGGRDEQYF.